This TCR beta chain was documented in a study of OX40 agonist ivuxolimab in advanced cancers. Study observations and caveats: Some of the nonresponding patients also showed low levels of normalized T-cell clonal expansion.

This table comes from immunoSEQ multiplex PCR, and its TCRdb copy is limited to in-frame clones, with some not included. Seen here are 60,000 to 75,000 clones, about four fifths observed once, and the top ten hold about 1%. The CDR3 totals 14 residues. V trimming: 7 bases; J trimming: 7 bases; junction bases outside the gene matches: 11. This clone is a singleton in its sample. Its antigen remains unknown. This TCR came from an adult with an advanced solid tumor such as melanoma, head and neck, liver or kidney cancer. This chain uses TRBV23-1 with TRBJ2-7; TRBD1 matches 9 bases. TRBV23-1 is flagged as an ORF with uncertain function. The sequencing here drew on CD4+ or CD8+ T cells sorted from blood, taken in a trial of the OX40 agonist ivuxolimab. The CDR3: CASTHGTGTREQYF. The CDR3 DNA reads as TGCGCCAGCACCCACGGGACAGGGACCAGGGAGCAGTACTTC.